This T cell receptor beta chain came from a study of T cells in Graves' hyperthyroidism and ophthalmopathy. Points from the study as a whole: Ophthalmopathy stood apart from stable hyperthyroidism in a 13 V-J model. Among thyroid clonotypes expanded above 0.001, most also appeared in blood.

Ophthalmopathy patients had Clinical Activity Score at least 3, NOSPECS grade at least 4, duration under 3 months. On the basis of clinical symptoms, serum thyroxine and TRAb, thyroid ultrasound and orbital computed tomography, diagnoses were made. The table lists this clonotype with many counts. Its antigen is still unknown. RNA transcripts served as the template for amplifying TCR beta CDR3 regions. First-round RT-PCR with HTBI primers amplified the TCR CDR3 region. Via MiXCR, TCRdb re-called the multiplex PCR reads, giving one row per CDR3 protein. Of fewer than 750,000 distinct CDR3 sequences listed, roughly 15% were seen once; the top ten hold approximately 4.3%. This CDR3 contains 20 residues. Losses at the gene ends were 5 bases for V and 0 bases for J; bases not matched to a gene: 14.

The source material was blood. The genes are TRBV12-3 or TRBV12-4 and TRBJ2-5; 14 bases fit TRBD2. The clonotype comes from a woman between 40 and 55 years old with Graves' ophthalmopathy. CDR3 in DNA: TGTGCCAGCAGTCCCGGGACTAGCGGGAGTTCGCGATCTGACCAAGAGACCCAGTACTTC. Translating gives CASSPGTSGSSRSDQETQYF.